This T cell receptor (beta chain) was captured by sequencing in a study of regulatory T cells in long-lasting Graves disease. General study points: Patients with persistent Graves' had lower TCR diversity than newly diagnosed patients.

Germline V gene sequence: CDR1 LGHDT, CDR2 YNNKEL (reference sequence). The CDR3 sequence is 12 residues long. Trimming left V 5 bases short and J 0 bases short, with 4 bases between. Time point denoted: persistent/refractory GD, antithyroid drugs over 5 years with positive TRAb. With RNA extracted from PBMCs as input, the TCR library was made. Library construction for TCR beta used iRepertoire HTBI primers and Arm-PCR of CDR3 regions. Each CDR3 protein gets one entry after TCRdb re-called the multiplex PCR reads with MiXCR. The repertoire holds 450,000 or so distinct CDR3 sequences, with approximately 23% as singletons. In its sample, this clonotype was seen many times. Its target is unknown.

This receptor was taken from a female donor with Graves disease. The gene calls are TRBV3-1 and TRBJ1-1; D gene unclear. The material was peripheral blood mononuclear cells (PBMCs), obtained when the disease was refractory, from a patient treated with antithyroid drugs. The CDR3 sequence: CASSTLNTEAFF. The DNA of the CDR3 is TGTGCCAGCAGCACGCTGAACACTGAAGCTTTCTTT.